The entry below describes one T cell receptor beta chain. Its antigen is currently unknown. TCRdb redid the calling of the 5' RACE reads with MiXCR, one entry per CDR3 protein. The sample shows some 400,000 distinct CDR3 sequences, 6% to 8% of them seen only once. With 2 bases removed from V and 0 bases from J, the gap between germline ends came to 13 bases. Germline V gene lookup returns CDR1 SGHDN and CDR2 FVKESK. The CDR3 has 17 amino acids. The sample comes from a study of T cells after yellow fever vaccination. Study-wide findings and caveats: The secondary response was weaker but peaked faster, day 5 versus 15. Reappearance after the booster was observed for most primary-vaccination clones (about 97% CD4, roughly 88% CD8).

The source was PBMCs, collected 5 days after the yellow fever booster vaccination. This receptor was identified in a young man who received the YFV17D yellow fever vaccine. The chain links TRBV14 to TRBJ2-2, with D possibly TRBD2 on 6 matching bases. The CDR3 coding sequence is TGTGCCAGCAGCCAATTCTTTAGCGGAGCGAACACCGGGGAGCTGTTTTTT. Translated: CASSQFFSGANTGELFF.